Listed below are T cell receptor beta chains from one sample, sequenced in a study of blood T cell repertoires in COVID-19. Only in-frame clones appear in the TCRdb table, and some are missing; sequencing was by immunoSEQ multiplex PCR. The sample carries about 140,000 clones, 82% recorded once. The sample consisted of peripheral blood. These receptors were obtained from a woman older than 75 with acute or convalescent COVID-19. Each CDR3 is given with its conserved first and last residue. D genes are given only for firm matches. Clone size is given for some rows only: seen once, a few or many times, or a class if the clone is expanded.

j_call v_call clone_size d_call cdr3_aa cdr3_nt
TRBJ2-7 TRBV5-1 NA TRBD2 CASKTGGPSWEQYF TGCGCCAGCAAAACGGGGGGACCTTCTTGGGAGCAGTACTTC
TRBJ1-4 TRBV30 NA TRBD1 CAGQGFIEKLFF TGTGCCGGACAGGGATTTATTGAAAAACTGTTTTTT
TRBJ2-1 TRBV5-6 NA NA CASSKLADGVHNEQFF TGTGCCAGCAGTAAACTAGCAGACGGAGTACACAATGAGCAGTTCTTC
TRBJ1-2 TRBV2 NA TRBD1 CASSDGQGQYRYTF TGTGCCAGCAGTGACGGACAGGGGCAGTATCGCTACACCTTC
TRBJ2-3 TRBV19 NA NA CASSKDMVDTQYF TGTGCCAGTAGTAAGGACATGGTAGATACGCAGTATTTT
TRBJ2-1 TRBV27 NA TRBD1 CASSSMTGRNEQFF TGTGCCAGCAGTTCGATGACAGGGAGAAATGAGCAGTTCTTC
TRBJ2-7 TRBV27 NA NA CASSSSALLYEQYF TGTGCCAGCAGTTCCTCCGCCCTATTATACGAGCAGTACTTC
TRBJ1-2 TRBV15 NA NA CATSRAVTGGSYGYTF TGTGCCACCAGCAGAGCCGTCACCGGAGGTAGCTATGGCTACACCTTC
TRBJ2-6 TRBV28 NA TRBD1 CASSRPGQGGSTTTF TGTGCCAGCAGTCGTCCGGGACAGGGAGGGTCCACTACGACTTTC
TRBJ2-3 TRBV6-4 NA NA CASSGGQGEDTQYF TGTGCCAGCAGTGGTGGGCAGGGTGAGGATACGCAGTATTTT
TRBJ1-6 TRBV27 NA NA CASCRTGIPYNSPLHF TGTGCCAGCTGCCGAACAGGGATCCCCTATAATTCACCCCTCCACTTT
TRBJ1-4 TRBV7-9 NA TRBD1 CASSLHRGLSLNEKLFF TGTGCCAGCAGCTTACACAGGGGGCTGTCACTGAATGAAAAACTGTTTTTT
TRBJ2-5 TRBV18 few TRBD1 CASSQPGQSIQETQYF TGTGCCAGCTCACAACCGGGACAGAGTATCCAAGAGACCCAGTACTTC
TRBJ1-2 TRBV2 NA NA CASSEPWDRGGYGYTF TGTGCCAGCAGTGAACCCTGGGACCGGGGAGGATATGGCTACACCTTC
TRBJ1-1 TRBV19 NA NA CASSIGRGNTEAFF TGTGCCAGTAGTATTGGGCGGGGGAACACTGAAGCTTTCTTT
TRBJ2-4 TRBV28 NA NA CASSLIGHRNIQYF TGTGCCAGCAGTTTAATAGGGCACAGGAACATTCAGTACTTC
TRBJ2-3 TRBV30 NA TRBD1 CAWSPQGVDTDTQYF TGTGCCTGGAGTCCACAGGGGGTGGACACAGATACGCAGTATTTT
TRBJ1-1 TRBV20-1 NA NA CSASPAGAYTEAFF TGCAGTGCTAGTCCGGCGGGTGCGTATACTGAAGCTTTCTTT
TRBJ2-1 TRBV5-1 NA NA CASSLGGQSYNEQFF TGCGCCAGCAGCTTGGGTGGCCAATCCTACAATGAGCAGTTCTTC
TRBJ1-1 TRBV7-8 NA NA CASSQYRTGGTEAFF TGTGCCAGCAGCCAATACAGGACCGGGGGCACTGAAGCTTTCTTT
TRBJ2-2 TRBV19 NA NA CASRKSGTANTGELFF TGTGCCAGTAGGAAATCCGGGACTGCGAACACCGGGGAGCTGTTTTTT
TRBJ1-1 TRBV28 NA NA CASSSPQVLEAFF TGTGCCAGCAGTTCCCCACAGGTGTTGGAAGCTTTCTTT
TRBJ1-2 TRBV28 NA NA CASTSGGEGYTF TGTGCCAGCACCTCCGGGGGTGAGGGCTACACCTTC
TRBJ2-2 TRBV5-1 NA TRBD1 CASSWTGVNTGELFF TGCGCCAGCAGTTGGACAGGGGTTAACACCGGGGAGCTGTTTTTT
TRBJ2-2 TRBV5-4 NA NA CASSLMQGPGELFF TGTGCCAGCAGCCTAATGCAGGGTCCCGGGGAGCTGTTTTTT
TRBJ1-6 TRBV2 NA NA CASSEGLRNSPLHF TGTGCCAGCAGTGAAGGTTTGAGGAATTCACCCCTCCACTTT